This TCR beta chain was sequenced during a study of OX40 agonist ivuxolimab in advanced cancers. General study points: CD4+ and CD8+ blood T cells expanded clonally by week 6 at 0.1 to 3.0 mg/kg.

CDR3 size: 14 residues. Germline V gene data show CDR1 as SNHLY and CDR2 as FYNNEI. Trimming left V 7 bases short and J 2 bases short, with 14 bases between. Note on this clone: The antigen remains unidentified.

Here immunoSEQ multiplex PCR was the method, and the copy in TCRdb shows in-frame clones only, minus some. The top ten hold over 1.5% of the sample, which has roughly 36,000 clones, about four fifths seen once. The specimen was CD4+ or CD8+ T cells sorted from blood, collected in a trial of the OX40 agonist ivuxolimab. The chain couples TRBV2 to TRBJ1-2; a weak D match, TRBD1 (6 bases). This TCR was sampled from an adult with an advanced solid tumor such as melanoma, head and neck, liver or kidney cancer. CDR3 protein: CASKGGGENYGYTF. CDR3 in DNA: TGTGCCAGCAAGGGGGGAGGTGAGAACTATGGCTACACCTTC.